The 18 T cell receptor beta chains in this list originate from one sample, sequenced in a study of T cells in Graves' hyperthyroidism and ophthalmopathy. From RNA transcripts, TCR beta CDR3 regions were amplified. When the TCR CDR3 underwent first-round RT-PCR, the HTBI primer set was used. From the multiplex PCR reads, TCRdb called clonotypes with MiXCR, one entry per CDR3 protein. The profile shows a few hundred thousand distinct CDR3 sequences, roughly 16% of them singletons. Sequenced input: blood. These receptors originate from a woman aged 40 to 50 with Graves' ophthalmopathy.

This rearrangement joins TRBV24-1 to TRBJ2-1, with no clear D. Germline-derived CDR1 and CDR2 are KGHDR and SFDVKD. The CDR3 is 14 amino acids. V lost 5 bases and J lost 8, with 15 bases in between. This CDR3 is CATSGTQSWDEQFF. The CDR3 nucleotides read TGTGCCACCAGTGGCACGCAGTCCTGGGATGAGCAGTTCTTC.

In this sample, this clonotype turned up a few times. This sequence joins TRBV11-1 and TRBJ2-1, with 12 bases identical to TRBD1. Germline lookup yields CDR1 SGHAT and CDR2 FQDESV (reference sequence). This CDR3 spans 16 amino acids. Trimming cost V 4 bases and J 7 bases; bases outside gene matches: 8. CDR3 sequence: CASSSRGTGGLNEQFF. CDR3 in DNA: TGTGCCAGCAGCTCACGAGGGACAGGGGGCTTGAATGAGCAGTTCTTC. Full variable domain (outside the CDR3, taken from reference TRBV11-1 and TRBJ2-1): EAEVAQSPRYKITEKSQAVAFWCDPISGHATLYWYRQILGQGPELLVQFQDESVVDDSQLPKDRFSAERLKGVDSTLKIQPAELGDSAMYLCASSSRGTGGLNEQFFGPGTRLTVL.

The chain carries TRBV19 and TRBJ2-2, with no clear D. V lost 3 bases to trimming and J lost 6 bases, with 5 bases between them. The CDR3 runs to 12 residues. Germline V CDR1 and CDR2: LNHDA, SQIVND (reference sequence). The CDR3 protein is CASSIMPGELFF. The DNA of the CDR3 is TGTGCCAGTAGTATTATGCCCGGGGAGCTGTTTTTT.

As to this clonotype: A much larger clone differs by one base, so this may be a read error. Here the CDR3 reads CASNNRQANEKLFF. CDR3 coding DNA: TGTGCCAGCAACAACAGACAGGCTAATGAAAAACTGTTTTTT. This chain uses TRBV7-9 with TRBJ1-4, with a possible D match to TRBD1 (6 bases). Trimming took 7 bases from V and 3 from J, leaving 12 bases between them. Looked up from germline, CDR1 is SEHNR and CDR2 is FQNEAQ (reference sequence). The CDR3 totals 14 residues.

This chain connects TRBV19 to TRBJ2-3; 7 bases are a match to TRBD2. Germline loops: CDR1 LNHDA, CDR2 SQIVND (reference sequence). This CDR3 comprises 14 residues. V trimming: 4 bases; J trimming: 5 bases; junction bases outside the gene matches: 6. The CDR3 is CASSKGVAGDTQYF. The CDR3 DNA follows: TGTGCCAGTAGTAAAGGGGTAGCGGGAGATACGCAGTATTTT.

The genes are TRBV4-1 and TRBJ1-2; D ambiguous. The V end was cut by 2 bases, the J end by 2 bases, with 9 bases between. CDR1 and CDR2 from the germline V gene are MGHRA and YSYEKL. There are 14 residues in the CDR3. DNA for the CDR3: TGCGCCAGCAGCCAATACCGGGAGAACTATGGCTACACCTTC. Translating it yields CASSQYRENYGYTF.

This clonotype was counted a few times. This chain links TRBV2 with TRBJ1-2; 10 bases line up with TRBD1. The CDR3 is 16 residues long. Looked up from germline, CDR1 is SNHLY and CDR2 is FYNNEI. Germline trimming cut 3 bases from V and 8 bases from J; bases unmatched to any gene: 12. Here the CDR3 reads CASSDPGRQGAQGYTF. CDR3 coding DNA: TGTGCCAGCAGTGACCCCGGGCGACAGGGGGCGCAGGGCTACACCTTC.

Comment on this clonotype: A much larger clone lies one base from this, so it may be a read error. The chain couples TRBV28 to TRBJ2-3, with D possibly being TRBD1 or TRBD2 (6 bases each). The germline V gene has CDR1 MDHEN and CDR2 SYDVKM. The CDR3 spans 16 residues. CDR3 in amino acids: CASTLGGGRLTDAQYF. CDR3 in DNA: TGTGCCAGCACCCTTGGAGGGGGGAGGCTCACAGATGCGCAGTATTTT.

CDR3 protein: CSAAGGSVDSPLHF. CDR3 sequence (DNA): TGCAGTGCAGCGGGGGGTTCAGTGGATTCACCCCTCCACTTT. The rearrangement links TRBV20-1 to TRBJ1-6; a possible D gene is TRBD1 (5 bases). Germline V CDR1 and CDR2: DFQATT, SNEGSKA (reference sequence). The CDR3 spans 14 residues. Trimming pared 6 bases from V and 8 bases from J, leaving 17 bases between.

This clonotype was observed many times. The V and J genes are TRBV2 and TRBJ2-3; possibly TRBD2 for D (5 bases). Germline V gives CDR1 SNHLY, CDR2 FYNNEI. The CDR3 covers 14 residues. Trimming left V 0 bases short and J 5 bases short, with 9 bases between. The CDR3 is CASSEALLGDTQYF. The CDR3 DNA reads TGTGCCAGCAGTGAAGCGCTACTAGGAGATACGCAGTATTTT.

The chain has TRBV29-1 and TRBJ1-1; no reliable D call. The germline V gene has CDR1 SQVTM and CDR2 ANQGSEA. The CDR3 extends over 11 amino acids. Deletions cut 5 bases from V and 11 bases from J, with 15 bases between. As DNA, the CDR3 is TGCAGCGTTCATTCCACCCGAGGGGCTTTCTTT. Translated: CSVHSTRGAFF. Drawing the rest from reference TRBV29-1 and TRBJ1-1, the complete variable domain is SAVISQKPSRDICQRGTSLTIQCQVDSQVTMMFWYRQQPGQSLTLIATANQGSEATYESGFVIDKFPISRPNLTFSTLTVSNMSPEDSSIYLCSVHSTRGAFFGQGTRLTVV.

The chain uses TRBV11-2 and TRBJ2-5, with D perhaps TRBD2 (7 bases). Germline V lookup: CDR1 SGHAT, CDR2 FQNNGV. Trimming removed 5 bases from V and 5 bases from J, with 18 bases in between. The CDR3 loop spans 15 amino acids. CDR3 DNA: TGTGCCAGCAGCCCCCGGAGAGGGGGGGTTGAGACCCAGTACTTC. It yields the protein CASSPRRGGVETQYF.

This clonotype showed up many times. This chain links TRBV2 with TRBJ2-3, with 10 bases aligning to TRBD1. The V gene's germline CDR1 is SNHLY and CDR2 FYNNEI. V dropped 7 bases and J dropped 1; count of bases not matched to a gene: 8. CDR3 size: 16 residues. The CDR3 is CASKKTGGGRTDTQYF. The CDR3, as DNA: TGTGCCAGCAAAAAGACAGGGGGCGGACGCACAGATACGCAGTATTTT.

This clonotype turned up a few times. Being one base from a much bigger clone, this may be a read error. The chain has TRBV20-1 and TRBJ1-1, with D tentatively TRBD1 (5 bases). CDR3 size: 14 residues. Germline lookup yields CDR1 DFQATT and CDR2 SNEGSKA (reference sequence). Trimming cost V 3 bases and J 5 bases, with 16 bases left between them. The CDR3 loop reads CSARGTNTETEAFF. The CDR3 DNA follows: TGCAGTGCTAGGGGGACGAACACGGAGACTGAAGCTTTCTTT.

The genes are TRBV6-1 and TRBJ2-3; 7 bases align to TRBD2. From germline, CDR1 is MNHNS and CDR2 SASEGT. CDR3 length equals 18 residues. V was clipped by 5 bases and J by 4 bases; unmatched bases: 18. The CDR3: CASSPLGGTGRRADTQYF. CDR3 DNA sequence: TGTGCCAGCAGTCCCCTCGGCGGTACCGGGAGGAGGGCAGATACGCAGTATTTT.

This clonotype has ten or more counts. This sequence joins TRBV18 and TRBJ2-5; D is unclear. The germline V gene encodes CDR1 KGHSH and CDR2 LQKENI. This CDR3 has 14 residues. Between the trimmed V and J ends, which lost 0 bases and 4 bases, there was a span of 9 bases. This CDR3 reads CASSPPVRVETQYF. CDR3 coding DNA: TGTGCCAGCTCACCACCGGTAAGGGTAGAGACCCAGTACTTC.

This clonotype has at least ten counts. The V gene is TRBV6-1, the J gene TRBJ2-5, with D perhaps TRBD1 (7 bases). Trimming cost V 4 bases and J 5 bases, with 17 bases left between them. The germline V gene encodes CDR1 MNHNS and CDR2 SASEGT. CDR3 size: 15 residues. The DNA for the CDR3 is TGTGCCAGCAGTGTCCAGGGGGGCTACAGGGAGACCCAGTACTTC. It codes for CASSVQGGYRETQYF.

In its sample, this clonotype was seen a few times. The chain employs TRBV24-1 and TRBJ2-1, with 9 bases matching TRBD1. J was trimmed by 15 bases and V by 3 bases; bases with no gene match: 5. The CDR3 contains 12 residues. The germline gives CDR1 KGHDR, CDR2 SFDVKD. CDR3 sequence (DNA): TGTGCCACCAGTGATGATACAGGGGGCTGGTTCTTC. Amino acid sequence: CATSDDTGGWFF.